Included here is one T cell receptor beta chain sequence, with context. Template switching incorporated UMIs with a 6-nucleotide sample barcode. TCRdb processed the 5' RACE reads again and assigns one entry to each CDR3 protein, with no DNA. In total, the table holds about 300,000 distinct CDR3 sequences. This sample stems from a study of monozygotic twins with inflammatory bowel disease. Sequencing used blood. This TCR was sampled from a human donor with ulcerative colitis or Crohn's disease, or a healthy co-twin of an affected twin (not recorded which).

This chain's CDR3 is CASLGCRSGANVLTF. The V gene is TRBV12-3 or TRBV12-4, the J gene TRBJ2-6. This CDR3 spans 15 amino acids.